These 9 T cell receptor beta chains share one sample of origin, sequenced in a study of OX40 agonist ivuxolimab in advanced cancers. Only in-frame clones appear in the TCRdb table, and some are missing; sequencing was by immunoSEQ multiplex PCR. The sample lists tens of thousands of clones, around 90% occurring once. This specimen was CD4+ or CD8+ T cells sorted from blood, taken in a trial of the OX40 agonist ivuxolimab. These receptors all stem from an adult with an advanced solid tumor such as melanoma, head and neck, liver or kidney cancer.

This clone was seen once. This chain uses TRBV27 with TRBJ1-4; 7 nucleotides line up with TRBD1. Germline V gene sequence: CDR1 MNHEY, CDR2 SMNVEV (reference sequence). This CDR3 is built from 15 residues. V shed 1 base and J 5 bases; nucleotides not matched to a gene: 4. As DNA, the CDR3 is TGTGCCAGCAGTTTATGGGACAGCCCCAATGAAAAACTGTTTTTT. Translated: CASSLWDSPNEKLFF. The complete variable domain, with remaining parts taken from reference TRBV27 and TRBJ1-4, reads EAQVTQNPRYLITVTGKKLTVTCSQNMNHEYMSWYRQDPGLGLRQIYYSMNVEVTDKGDVPEGYKVSRKEKRNFPLILESPSPNQTSLYFCASSLWDSPNEKLFFGSGTQLSVL.

CDR3 nucleotides: TGTGCCAGTAGTGACACAGGGGTGTACTCTGGAAACACCATATATTTT. Protein sequence: CASSDTGVYSGNTIYF. The chain joins TRBV19 to TRBJ1-3, with 7 bases that match TRBD1. Germline V gene lookup returns CDR1 LNHDA and CDR2 SQIVND (reference sequence). V trimming: 5 bases; J trimming: 0 bases; junction bases outside the gene matches: 7. This CDR3 has 16 amino acids.

This rearrangement joins TRBV6-9 to TRBJ2-3; D perhaps matches TRBD2 (5 bases). The CDR3 runs to 14 residues. From germline, CDR1 is MNHGY and CDR2 SVAAGI. Trimming removed 3 bases from V and 8 bases from J, with 15 bases in between. The CDR3 nucleotides are TGTGCCAGCAGTTACCCGAGTGGAGGACGTACGCAGTATTTT. This encodes CASSYPSGGRTQYF.

The chain carries TRBV19 and TRBJ2-6; possibly TRBD2 for D (6 bases). V lost 5 bases and J lost 0, with 20 bases in between. This CDR3 is 19 amino acids long. Germline CDR1 reads LNHDA; CDR2 reads SQIVND (reference sequence). CDR3 region: CASSAPGERPHSGANVLTF. As DNA, the CDR3 is TGTGCCAGTAGTGCTCCGGGGGAACGACCACACTCTGGGGCCAACGTCCTGACTTTC.

The chain employs TRBV7-8 and TRBJ2-1, with 8 bases lining up with TRBD2. Looked up from germline, CDR1 is SGHVS and CDR2 is FQNEAQ. This CDR3 comprises 16 residues. The trim removed 1 base at V and 3 bases at J, leaving 5 bases unmatched. This chain's CDR3 is CASSLGRGAIYNEQFF. In DNA form, the CDR3 reads TGTGCCAGCAGCTTAGGGCGGGGGGCTATCTACAATGAGCAGTTCTTC.

The chain joins TRBV6-5 to TRBJ2-5, with 11 bases identical to TRBD1. V gave up 8 bases and J gave up 4 bases; unmatched junction bases: 9. CDR3 length: 15 amino acids. CDR1 and CDR2 from the germline V gene are MNHEY and SVGAGI. The CDR3 DNA follows: TGTGCCAGCGGCACCACGGGACAGGGGGGAGAGACCCAGTACTTC. As protein: CASGTTGQGGETQYF.

The chain joins TRBV4-1 to TRBJ2-7, with TRBD1 matching 7 bases. The V segment lost 4 bases and the J segment 5 bases; nucleotides outside the gene matches: 8. Germline CDR1 reads MGHRA; CDR2 reads YSYEKL. The CDR3 consists of 14 residues. Here the CDR3 DNA reads TGCGCCAGCAGCCCCCGACAGGGACCCGACGAGCAGTACTTC. Protein: CASSPRQGPDEQYF.

The genes are TRBV2 and TRBJ2-2; 7 bases fit TRBD1. V trimming: 4 bases; J trimming: 0 bases; junction bases outside the gene matches: 5. In germline, CDR1 is SNHLY, CDR2 FYNNEI. The CDR3 contains 16 residues. CDR3 in DNA: TGTGCCAGCAGTGTGAGCGACAGGGCGAACACCGGGGAGCTGTTTTTT. Protein product: CASSVSDRANTGELFF.

Written as DNA, the CDR3 is TGTGCCAGCAGACACAGGGTCAATGAAAAACTGTTTTTT. It encodes CASRHRVNEKLFF. The rearrangement uses TRBV27 and TRBJ1-4; perhaps TRBD1 as D (6 bases). Per the germline V gene, CDR1 is MNHEY and CDR2 is SMNVEV (reference sequence). V was shortened by 6 bases and J by 5 bases, with 10 bases between the two germline ends. CDR3 length: 13 amino acids.